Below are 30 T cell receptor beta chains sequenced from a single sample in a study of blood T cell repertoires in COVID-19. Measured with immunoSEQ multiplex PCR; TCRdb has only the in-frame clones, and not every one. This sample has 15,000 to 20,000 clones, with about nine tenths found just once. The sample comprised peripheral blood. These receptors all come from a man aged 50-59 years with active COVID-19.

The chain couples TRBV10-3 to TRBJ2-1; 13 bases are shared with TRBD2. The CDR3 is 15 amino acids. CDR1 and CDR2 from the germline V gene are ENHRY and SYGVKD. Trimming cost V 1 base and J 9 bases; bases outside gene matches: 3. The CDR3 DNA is TGTGCCATCAGTGAGTTGGGACTAGCGGGGACTGAGCAGTTCTTC. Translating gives CAISELGLAGTEQFF.

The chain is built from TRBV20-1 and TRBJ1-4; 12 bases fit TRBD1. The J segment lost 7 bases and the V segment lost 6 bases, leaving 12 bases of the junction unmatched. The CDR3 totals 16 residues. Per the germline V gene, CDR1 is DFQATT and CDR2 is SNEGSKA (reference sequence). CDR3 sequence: CSASPGTGGFSEKLFF. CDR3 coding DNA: TGCAGTGCCAGTCCCGGGACAGGGGGCTTTAGTGAAAAACTGTTTTTT.

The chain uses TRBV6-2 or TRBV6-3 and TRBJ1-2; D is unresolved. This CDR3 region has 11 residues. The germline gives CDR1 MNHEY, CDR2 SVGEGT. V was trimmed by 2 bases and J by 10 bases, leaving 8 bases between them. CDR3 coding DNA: TGTGCCAGCAGTTACCCCGGGGACTACACCTTC. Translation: CASSYPGDYTF.

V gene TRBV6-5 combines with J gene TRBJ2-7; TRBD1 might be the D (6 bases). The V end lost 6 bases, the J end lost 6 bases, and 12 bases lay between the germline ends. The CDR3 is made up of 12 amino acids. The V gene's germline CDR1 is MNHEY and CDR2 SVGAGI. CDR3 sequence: CASSRQGGEQYF. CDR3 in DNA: TGTGCCAGCAGCCGCCAAGGGGGCGAGCAGTACTTC.

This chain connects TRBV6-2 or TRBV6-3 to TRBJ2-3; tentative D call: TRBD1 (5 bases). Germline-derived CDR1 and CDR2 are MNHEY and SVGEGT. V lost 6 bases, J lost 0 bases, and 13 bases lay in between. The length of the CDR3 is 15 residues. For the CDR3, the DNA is TGTGCCAGCAGCCGCGACAGCCACAGCACAGATACGCAGTATTTT. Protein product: CASSRDSHSTDTQYF.

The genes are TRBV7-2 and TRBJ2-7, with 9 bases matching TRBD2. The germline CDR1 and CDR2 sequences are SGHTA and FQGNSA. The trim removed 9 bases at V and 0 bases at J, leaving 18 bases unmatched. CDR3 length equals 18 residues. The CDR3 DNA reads TGTGCCAGTCAAAGGGTACCGACTAGCGGACGGAGCTCCTACGAGCAGTACTTC. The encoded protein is CASQRVPTSGRSSYEQYF.

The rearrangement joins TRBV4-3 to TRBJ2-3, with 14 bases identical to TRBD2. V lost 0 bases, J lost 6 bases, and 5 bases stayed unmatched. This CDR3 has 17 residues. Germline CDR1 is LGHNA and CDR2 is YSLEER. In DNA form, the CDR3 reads TGCGCCAGCAGCCAAGATAGGACTAGCGGGAGGATTGATACGCAGTATTTT. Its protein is CASSQDRTSGRIDTQYF.

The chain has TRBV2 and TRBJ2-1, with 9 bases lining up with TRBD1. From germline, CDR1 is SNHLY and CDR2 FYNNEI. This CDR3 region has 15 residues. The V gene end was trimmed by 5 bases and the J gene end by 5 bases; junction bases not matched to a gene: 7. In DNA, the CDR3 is TGTGCCAGCAGTAGACCGGGACAGGGCGACAATGAGCAGTTCTTC. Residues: CASSRPGQGDNEQFF.

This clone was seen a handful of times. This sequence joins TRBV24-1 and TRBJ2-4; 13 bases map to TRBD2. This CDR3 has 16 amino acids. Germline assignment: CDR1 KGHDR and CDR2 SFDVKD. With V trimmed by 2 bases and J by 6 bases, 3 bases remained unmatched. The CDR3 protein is CATSDSGLAGVNIQYF. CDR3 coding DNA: TGTGCCACCAGTGATTCTGGACTAGCGGGAGTAAACATTCAGTACTTC.

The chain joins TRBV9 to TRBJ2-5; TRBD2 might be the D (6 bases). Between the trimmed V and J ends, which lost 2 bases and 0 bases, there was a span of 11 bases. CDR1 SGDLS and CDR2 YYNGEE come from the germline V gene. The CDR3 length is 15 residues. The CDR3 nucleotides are TGTGCCAGCAGCGTGATGGGGGGAAACCAAGAGACCCAGTACTTC. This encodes CASSVMGGNQETQYF.

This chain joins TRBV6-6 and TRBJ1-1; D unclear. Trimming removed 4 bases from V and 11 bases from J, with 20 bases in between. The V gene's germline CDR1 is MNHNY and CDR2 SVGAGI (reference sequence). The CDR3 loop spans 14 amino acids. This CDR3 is CASSSPPRVTIAFF. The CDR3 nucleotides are TGTGCCAGCAGTTCCCCCCCGCGGGTCACGATTGCTTTCTTT.

CDR3 nucleotides: TGTGCCAGCAGCTTACCGGGAGTACGAGACAATGAGCAGTTCTTC. As protein: CASSLPGVRDNEQFF. The rearrangement uses TRBV5-4 and TRBJ2-1, with D perhaps TRBD2 (6 bases). The CDR3 extends over 15 amino acids. Germline values: CDR1 SGHNT, CDR2 YYREEE (reference sequence). V was clipped by 2 bases and J by 5 bases, with 14 bases between them.

The CDR3 spells CASSLGARKNTEAFF. The CDR3 DNA reads as TGCGCCAGCAGCTTGGGGGCCAGGAAGAACACTGAAGCTTTCTTT. The rearrangement joins TRBV5-1 to TRBJ1-1; no definite D call. Germline CDR1 and CDR2: SGHRS and YFSETQ. CDR3 size: 15 residues. The V gene lost 0 bases and the J gene lost 1 base, with 10 bases spanning the gap.

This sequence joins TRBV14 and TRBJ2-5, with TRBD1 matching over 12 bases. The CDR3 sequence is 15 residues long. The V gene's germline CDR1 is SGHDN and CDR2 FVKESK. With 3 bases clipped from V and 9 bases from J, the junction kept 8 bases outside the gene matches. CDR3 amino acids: CASSQPGQGAGAQYF. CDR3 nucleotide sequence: TGTGCCAGCAGCCAGCCGGGACAGGGGGCGGGGGCCCAGTACTTC.

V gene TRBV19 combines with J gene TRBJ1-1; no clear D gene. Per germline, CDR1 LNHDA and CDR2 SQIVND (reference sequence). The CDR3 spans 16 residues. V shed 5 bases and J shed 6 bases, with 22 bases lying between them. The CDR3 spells CASSDPGSTKRAEAFF. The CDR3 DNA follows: TGTGCCAGTAGTGATCCGGGATCCACCAAGCGGGCTGAAGCTTTCTTT. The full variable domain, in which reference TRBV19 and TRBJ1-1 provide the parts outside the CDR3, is DGGITQSPKYLFRKEGQNVTLSCEQNLNHDAMYWYRQDPGQGLRLIYYSQIVNDFQKGDIAEGYSVSREKKESFPLTVTSAQKNPTAFYLCASSDPGSTKRAEAFFGQGTRLTVV.

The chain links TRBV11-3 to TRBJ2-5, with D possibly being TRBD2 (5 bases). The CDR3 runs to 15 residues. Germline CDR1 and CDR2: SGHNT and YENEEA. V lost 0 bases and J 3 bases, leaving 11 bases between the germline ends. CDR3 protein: CASSLERGRKETQYF. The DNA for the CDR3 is TGTGCCAGCAGCTTAGAGAGAGGGCGAAAAGAGACCCAGTACTTC.

The CDR3 is CASSLQGTSETGELFF. In DNA form, the CDR3 reads TGTGCCAGCAGTCTGCAGGGGACTAGCGAGACCGGGGAGCTGTTTTTT. V is TRBV7-3 and J is TRBJ2-2; 10 nucleotides match TRBD2. The germline gives CDR1 SGHTA, CDR2 FQGTGA. This CDR3 has 16 residues. The V and J ends lost 6 bases and 5 bases, in that order; junction bases with no gene match: 9.

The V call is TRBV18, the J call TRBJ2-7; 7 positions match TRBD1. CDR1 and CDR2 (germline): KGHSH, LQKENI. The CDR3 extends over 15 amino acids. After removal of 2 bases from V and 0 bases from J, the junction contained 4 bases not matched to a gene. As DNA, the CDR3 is TGTGCCAGCTCACCATCTGGACAGGCCTCCTACGAGCAGTACTTC. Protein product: CASSPSGQASYEQYF.

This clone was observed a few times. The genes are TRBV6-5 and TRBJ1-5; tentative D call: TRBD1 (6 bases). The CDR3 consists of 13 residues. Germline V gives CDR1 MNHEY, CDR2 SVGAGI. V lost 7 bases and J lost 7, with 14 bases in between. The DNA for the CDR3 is TGTGCCAGCACTGGGGCAGGGGACCAGCCCCAGCATTTT. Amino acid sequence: CASTGAGDQPQHF.

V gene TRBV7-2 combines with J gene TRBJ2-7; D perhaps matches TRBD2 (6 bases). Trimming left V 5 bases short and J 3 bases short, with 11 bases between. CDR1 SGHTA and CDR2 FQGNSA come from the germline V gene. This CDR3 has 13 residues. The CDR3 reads CASSTLARYEQYF. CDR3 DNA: TGTGCCAGCAGCACCCTAGCGCGCTACGAGCAGTACTTC.

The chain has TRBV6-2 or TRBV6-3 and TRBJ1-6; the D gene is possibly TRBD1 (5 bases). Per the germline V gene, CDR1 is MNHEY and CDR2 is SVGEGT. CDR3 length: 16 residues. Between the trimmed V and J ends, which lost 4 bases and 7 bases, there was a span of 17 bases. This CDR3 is CASSLQFKGQNSPLHF. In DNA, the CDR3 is TGTGCCAGCAGTTTACAATTCAAGGGGCAAAATTCACCCCTCCACTTT.

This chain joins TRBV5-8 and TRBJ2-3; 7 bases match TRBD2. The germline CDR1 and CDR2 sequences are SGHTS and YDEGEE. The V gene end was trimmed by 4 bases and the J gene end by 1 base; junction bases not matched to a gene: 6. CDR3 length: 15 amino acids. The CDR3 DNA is TGTGCCAGCAGCCGGGGGGAGGGCCGCACAGATACGCAGTATTTT. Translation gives CASSRGEGRTDTQYF.

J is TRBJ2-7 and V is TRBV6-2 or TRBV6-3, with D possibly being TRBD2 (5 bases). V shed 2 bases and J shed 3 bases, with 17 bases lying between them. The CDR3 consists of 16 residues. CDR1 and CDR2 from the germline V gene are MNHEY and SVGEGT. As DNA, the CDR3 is TGTGCCAGCAGTTACCGACGGGGTCACGGCTACTACGAGCAGTACTTC. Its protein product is CASSYRRGHGYYEQYF.

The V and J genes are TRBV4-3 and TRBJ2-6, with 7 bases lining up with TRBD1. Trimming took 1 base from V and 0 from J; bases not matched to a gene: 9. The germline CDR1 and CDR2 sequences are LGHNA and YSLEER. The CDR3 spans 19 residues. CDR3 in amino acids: CASSQAYRGQSSGANVLTF. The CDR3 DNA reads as TGCGCCAGCAGCCAAGCTTACAGGGGACAGAGCTCTGGGGCCAACGTCCTGACTTTC.

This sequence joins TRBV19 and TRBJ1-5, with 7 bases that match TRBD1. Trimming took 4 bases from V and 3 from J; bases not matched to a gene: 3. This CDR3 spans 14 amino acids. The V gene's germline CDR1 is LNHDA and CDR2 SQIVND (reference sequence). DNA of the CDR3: TGTGCCAGTAGTAATGACAGGGACAATCAGCCCCAGCATTTT. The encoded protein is CASSNDRDNQPQHF.

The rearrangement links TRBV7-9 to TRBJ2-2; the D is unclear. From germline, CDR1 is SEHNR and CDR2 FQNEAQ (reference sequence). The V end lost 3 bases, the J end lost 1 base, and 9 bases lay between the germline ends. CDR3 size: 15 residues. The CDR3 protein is CASSLGSLNTGELFF. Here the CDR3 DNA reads TGTGCCAGCAGCTTGGGCTCATTGAACACCGGGGAGCTGTTTTTT.

CDR3 DNA: TGTGCCAGCAGCTTACACCGGGAGCCCGGCTACGAGCAGTACTTC. This codes for CASSLHREPGYEQYF. The chain joins TRBV7-3 to TRBJ2-7; D possibly corresponds to TRBD2 (6 bases). The CDR3 consists of 15 residues. The germline gives CDR1 SGHTA, CDR2 FQGTGA. Trimming cost V 2 bases and J 3 bases, with 14 bases left between them.

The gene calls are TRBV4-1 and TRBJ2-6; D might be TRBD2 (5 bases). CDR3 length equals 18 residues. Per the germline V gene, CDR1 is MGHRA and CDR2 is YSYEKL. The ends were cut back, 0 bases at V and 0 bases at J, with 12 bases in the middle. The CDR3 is CASSQDSRRGSGANVLTF. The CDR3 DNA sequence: TGCGCCAGCAGCCAAGATTCACGTCGGGGCTCTGGGGCCAACGTCCTGACTTTC.

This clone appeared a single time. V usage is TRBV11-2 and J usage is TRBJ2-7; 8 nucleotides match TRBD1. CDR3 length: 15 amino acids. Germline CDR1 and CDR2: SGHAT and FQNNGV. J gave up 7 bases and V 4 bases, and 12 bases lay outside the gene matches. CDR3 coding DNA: TGTGCCAGCAGCTCATGGACAGGGCCGGCAGGGGAGCAGTACTTC. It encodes CASSSWTGPAGEQYF.

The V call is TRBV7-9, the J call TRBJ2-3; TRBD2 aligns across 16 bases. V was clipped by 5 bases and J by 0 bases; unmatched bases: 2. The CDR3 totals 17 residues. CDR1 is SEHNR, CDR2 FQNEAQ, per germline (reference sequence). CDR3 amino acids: CASSPGLAGGSTDTQYF. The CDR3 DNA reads TGTGCCAGCAGCCCGGGACTAGCGGGAGGGAGCACAGATACGCAGTATTTT.